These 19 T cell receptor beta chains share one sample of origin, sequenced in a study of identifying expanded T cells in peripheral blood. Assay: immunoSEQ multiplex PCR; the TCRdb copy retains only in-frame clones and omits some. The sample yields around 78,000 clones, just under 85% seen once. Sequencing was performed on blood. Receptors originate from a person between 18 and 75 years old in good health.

The CDR3 loop reads CASRGQVNYGYTF. The CDR3 DNA is TGTGCCAGCAGGGGACAGGTTAACTATGGCTACACCTTC. The chain combines TRBV7-2 with TRBJ1-2; 8 bases fit TRBD1. Germline V CDR1 and CDR2: SGHTA, FQGNSA. With 6 bases clipped from V and 1 base from J, the junction kept 1 base outside the gene matches. CDR3 length: 13 residues.

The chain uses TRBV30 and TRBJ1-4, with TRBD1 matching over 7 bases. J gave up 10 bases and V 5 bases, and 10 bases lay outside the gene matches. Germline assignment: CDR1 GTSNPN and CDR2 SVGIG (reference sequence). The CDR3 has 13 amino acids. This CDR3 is CAWGRQGGGKLFF. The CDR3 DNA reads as TGTGCCTGGGGAAGACAGGGTGGTGGAAAACTGTTTTTT.

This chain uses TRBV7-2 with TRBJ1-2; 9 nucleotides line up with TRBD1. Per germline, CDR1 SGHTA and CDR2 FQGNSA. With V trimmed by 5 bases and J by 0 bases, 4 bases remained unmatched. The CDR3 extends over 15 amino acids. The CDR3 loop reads CASSRGTGSNYGYTF. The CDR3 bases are TGTGCCAGCAGCAGAGGGACAGGGTCTAACTATGGCTACACCTTC.

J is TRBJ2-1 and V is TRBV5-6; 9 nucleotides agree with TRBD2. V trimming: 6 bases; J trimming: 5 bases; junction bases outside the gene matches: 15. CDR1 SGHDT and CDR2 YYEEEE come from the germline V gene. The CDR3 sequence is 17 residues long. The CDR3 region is CASTSTAGTSRNNEQFF. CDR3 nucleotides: TGTGCCAGCACCTCGACAGCCGGGACTAGCAGGAACAATGAGCAGTTCTTC.

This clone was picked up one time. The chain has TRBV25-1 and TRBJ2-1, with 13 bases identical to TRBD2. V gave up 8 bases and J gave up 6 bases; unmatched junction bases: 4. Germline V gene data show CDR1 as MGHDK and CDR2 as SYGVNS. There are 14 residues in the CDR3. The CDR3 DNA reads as TGTGCCAGCGGGACTAGCGGGAACATCAATGAGCAGTTCTTC. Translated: CASGTSGNINEQFF.

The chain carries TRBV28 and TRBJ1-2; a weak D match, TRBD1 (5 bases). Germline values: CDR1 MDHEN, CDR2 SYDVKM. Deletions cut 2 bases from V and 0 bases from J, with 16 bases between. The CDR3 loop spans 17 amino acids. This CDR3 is CASSLGGALGTNYGYTF. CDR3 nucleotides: TGTGCCAGCAGTTTAGGGGGAGCCCTTGGCACTAACTATGGCTACACCTTC.

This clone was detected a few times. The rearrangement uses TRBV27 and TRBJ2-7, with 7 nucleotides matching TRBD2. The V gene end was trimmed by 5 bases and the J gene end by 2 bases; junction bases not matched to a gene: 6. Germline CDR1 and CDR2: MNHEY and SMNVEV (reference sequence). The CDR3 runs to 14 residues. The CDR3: CASSRIGLAYEQYF. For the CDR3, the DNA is TGTGCCAGCAGTAGGATTGGACTAGCCTACGAGCAGTACTTC.

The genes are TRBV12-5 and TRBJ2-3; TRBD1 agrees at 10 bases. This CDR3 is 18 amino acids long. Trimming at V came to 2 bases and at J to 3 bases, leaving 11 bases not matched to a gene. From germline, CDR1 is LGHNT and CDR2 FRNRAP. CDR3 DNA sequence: TGTGCTAGTGGTTTGTCCCCCTCCGGGACAGGGGAGACAGATACGCAGTATTTT. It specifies CASGLSPSGTGETDTQYF.

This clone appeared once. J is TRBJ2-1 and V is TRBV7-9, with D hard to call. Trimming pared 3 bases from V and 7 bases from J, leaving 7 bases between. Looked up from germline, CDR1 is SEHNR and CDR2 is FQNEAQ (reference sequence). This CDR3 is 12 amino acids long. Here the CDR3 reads CASSFLLNEQFF. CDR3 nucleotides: TGTGCCAGCAGCTTCTTACTAAATGAGCAGTTCTTC.

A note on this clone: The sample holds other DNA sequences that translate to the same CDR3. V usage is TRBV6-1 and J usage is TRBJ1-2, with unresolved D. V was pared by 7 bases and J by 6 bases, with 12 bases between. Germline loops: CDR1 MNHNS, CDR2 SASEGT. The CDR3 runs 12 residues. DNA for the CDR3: TGTGCCAGCACGGCCCGAGGGCATGGCTACACCTTC. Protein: CASTARGHGYTF.

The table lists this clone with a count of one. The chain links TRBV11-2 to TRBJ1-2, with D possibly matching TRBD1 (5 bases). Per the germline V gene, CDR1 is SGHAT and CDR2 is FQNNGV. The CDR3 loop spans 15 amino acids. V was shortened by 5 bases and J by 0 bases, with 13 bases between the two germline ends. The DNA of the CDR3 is TGTGCCAGCAGCCCCCGGGGCCAGACTAACTATGGCTACACCTTC. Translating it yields CASSPRGQTNYGYTF.

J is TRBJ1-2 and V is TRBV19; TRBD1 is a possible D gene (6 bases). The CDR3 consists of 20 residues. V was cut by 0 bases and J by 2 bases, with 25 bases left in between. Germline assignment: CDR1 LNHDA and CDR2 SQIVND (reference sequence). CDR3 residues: CASSIDYWAGAGPGNYGYTF. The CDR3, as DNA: TGTGCCAGTAGTATAGATTATTGGGCAGGGGCCGGACCGGGAAACTATGGCTACACCTTC.

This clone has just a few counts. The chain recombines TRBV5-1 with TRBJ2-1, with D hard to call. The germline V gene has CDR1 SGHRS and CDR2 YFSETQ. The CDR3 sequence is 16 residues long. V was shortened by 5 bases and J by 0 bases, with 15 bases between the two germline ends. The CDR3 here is CASSRSLSSSYNEQFF. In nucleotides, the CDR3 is TGCGCCAGCAGTAGGTCTCTTTCGAGCTCCTACAATGAGCAGTTCTTC.

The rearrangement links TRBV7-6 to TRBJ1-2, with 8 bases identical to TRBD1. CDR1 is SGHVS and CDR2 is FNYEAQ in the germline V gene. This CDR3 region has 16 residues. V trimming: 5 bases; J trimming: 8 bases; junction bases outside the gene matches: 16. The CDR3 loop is CASSQSPRQGTAGYTF. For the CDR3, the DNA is TGTGCCAGCAGCCAATCACCCAGACAGGGGACGGCGGGCTACACCTTC.

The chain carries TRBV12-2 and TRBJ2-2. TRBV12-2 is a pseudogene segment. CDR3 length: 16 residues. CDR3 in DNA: TGTGCAAGTCCCTCCGGTAGCCTTTGGGGCACCGGGGAGCTGTTTTTT. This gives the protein CASPSGSLWGTGELFF.

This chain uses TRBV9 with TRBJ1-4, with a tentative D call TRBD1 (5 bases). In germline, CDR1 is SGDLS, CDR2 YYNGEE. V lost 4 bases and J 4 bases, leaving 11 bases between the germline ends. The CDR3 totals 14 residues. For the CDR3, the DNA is TGTGCCAGCAGCTTAGGAGGGGATAATGAAAAACTGTTTTTT. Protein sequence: CASSLGGDNEKLFF.

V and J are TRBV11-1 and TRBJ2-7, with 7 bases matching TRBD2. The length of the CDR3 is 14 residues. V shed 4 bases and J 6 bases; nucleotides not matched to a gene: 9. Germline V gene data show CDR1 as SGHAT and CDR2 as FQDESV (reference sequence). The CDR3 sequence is CASSSGLREFEQYF. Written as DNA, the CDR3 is TGTGCCAGCAGCTCGGGTTTGCGGGAGTTCGAGCAGTACTTC.

Here the CDR3 DNA reads TGTGCCAGCAGCCAGGGACATTCGAACACTGAAGCTTTCTTT. Its protein product is CASSQGHSNTEAFF. The rearrangement joins TRBV7-8 to TRBJ1-1; D may be TRBD1 (6 bases). Germline values: CDR1 SGHVS, CDR2 FQNEAQ. The V gene lost 5 bases and the J gene lost 1 base, with 11 bases spanning the gap. CDR3 length equals 14 residues.

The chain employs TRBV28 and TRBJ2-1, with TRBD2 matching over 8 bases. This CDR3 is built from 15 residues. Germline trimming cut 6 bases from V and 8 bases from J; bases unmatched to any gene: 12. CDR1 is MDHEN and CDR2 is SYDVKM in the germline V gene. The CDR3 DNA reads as TGTGCCAGCAGACTAGCGGACCGAGAGTTGGATGAGCAGTTCTTC. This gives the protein CASRLADRELDEQFF.